The 5 T cell receptor beta chains below were found in one sample sequenced in a study of T cells after yellow fever vaccination. TCRdb independently ran MiXCR on the 5' RACE reads; one entry per CDR3 protein. The profile shows some 320,000 distinct CDR3 sequences, 4% to 5.5% of them singletons. This sample comprised PBMCs, obtained 15 days after the yellow fever booster vaccination. These receptors all stem from a man between 18 and 35 years old who received the YFV17D yellow fever vaccine.

This clonotype was seen at least ten times. V usage is TRBV28 and J usage is TRBJ2-7; a possible D gene is TRBD1 (5 bases). Trimming removed 3 bases from V and 5 bases from J, with 17 bases in between. The germline gives CDR1 MDHEN, CDR2 SYDVKM. This CDR3 is built from 15 residues. DNA of the CDR3: TGTGCCAGCAGTTTCTTCCGGCAGGGTGGACACGAGCAGTACGTC. Encoded protein: CASSFFRQGGHEQYV.

This clonotype was seen more than once but under ten times. The chain has TRBV18 and TRBJ2-5; 8 positions agree with TRBD2. Per the germline V gene, CDR1 is KGHSH and CDR2 is LQKENI. With V trimmed by 2 bases and J by 2 bases, 7 bases remained unmatched. The CDR3 consists of 16 residues. CDR3 coding DNA: TGTGCCAGCTCACCATTCCTAGCGGGCACACAAGAGACCCAGTACTTC. Translating it yields CASSPFLAGTQETQYF.

In this sample, this clonotype turned up many times. The chain has TRBV7-6 and TRBJ1-1, with a possible D match to TRBD1 (6 bases). CDR3 size: 16 residues. The V and J ends lost 2 bases and 0 bases respectively, with 13 bases between them. In germline, CDR1 is SGHVS, CDR2 FNYEAQ. The CDR3 region has the DNA TGTGCCAGCAGCTTAAGTCAGGGGAAAATGAACACTGAAGCTTTCTTT. This sequence encodes CASSLSQGKMNTEAFF.

The chain uses TRBV6-5 and TRBJ1-2; D is undetermined. The CDR3 is made up of 12 amino acids. Trimming removed 8 bases from V and 4 bases from J, with 11 bases in between. Germline CDR1 is MNHEY and CDR2 is SVGAGI. The CDR3 loop is CASPNVRYGYTF. The CDR3 coding sequence is TGTGCCAGCCCAAACGTCCGCTATGGCTACACCTTC.

This clonotype was counted only a few times. The chain links TRBV5-1 to TRBJ2-6; 9 nucleotides match TRBD1. This CDR3 contains 16 residues. CDR1 is SGHRS, CDR2 YFSETQ, per germline. V lost 4 bases to trimming and J lost 3 bases; unmatched junction nucleotides: 5. The CDR3 protein is CASSLRDRDGANVLTF. The CDR3 DNA reads as TGCGCCAGCAGCCTCCGGGACAGGGATGGGGCCAACGTCCTGACTTTC.